This TCR beta chain was recovered during a study of blood T cells in healthy people across ages. Study results and caveats: PBMCs were not sorted, which prevented a conclusive comparison of naive versus antigen-experienced cells.

This clonotype has a count of ten or more. Its antigen is unknown. The CDR3 is 15 amino acids. The germline V gene encodes CDR1 MNHEY and CDR2 SVGAGI. The J segment lost 4 bases and the V segment lost 6 bases, leaving 8 bases of the junction unmatched. A sample-barcoded 5' primer and a J-beta primer mix were used in a second PCR of about 7 to 11 cycles. MiXCR, run by TCRdb on the 5' RACE reads, gives a single entry per CDR3 protein. The data show some 1,800,000 distinct CDR3 sequences, with approximately 40% seen just once and under 30% held by the top ten. The source is a human donor in good health. Input material: blood. This sequence joins TRBV6-5 and TRBJ2-1; 8 bases fit TRBD2. Written as DNA, the CDR3 is TGTGCCAGCAGATTCGGGGGGGCTGGTTACAATGAGCAGTTCTTC. Protein sequence: CASRFGGAGYNEQFF.